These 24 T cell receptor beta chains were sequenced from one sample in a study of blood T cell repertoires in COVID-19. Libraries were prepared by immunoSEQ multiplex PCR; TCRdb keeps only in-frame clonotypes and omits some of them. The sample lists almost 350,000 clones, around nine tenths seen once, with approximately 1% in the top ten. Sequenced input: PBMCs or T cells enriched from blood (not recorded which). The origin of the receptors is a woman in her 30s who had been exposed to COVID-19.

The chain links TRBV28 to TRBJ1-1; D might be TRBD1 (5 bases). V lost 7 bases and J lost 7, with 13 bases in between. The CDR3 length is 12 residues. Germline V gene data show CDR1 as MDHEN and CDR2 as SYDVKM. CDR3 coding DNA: TGTGCCAGCACCCTTAGGGGCCGTGAAGCTTTCTTT. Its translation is CASTLRGREAFF.

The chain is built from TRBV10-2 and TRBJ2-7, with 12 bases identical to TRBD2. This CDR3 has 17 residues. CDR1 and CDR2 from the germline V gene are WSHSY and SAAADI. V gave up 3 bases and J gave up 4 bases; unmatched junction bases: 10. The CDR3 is CASSDPHRLAGVYEQYF. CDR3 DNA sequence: TGCGCCAGCAGTGACCCCCACAGACTAGCGGGAGTTTACGAGCAGTACTTC.

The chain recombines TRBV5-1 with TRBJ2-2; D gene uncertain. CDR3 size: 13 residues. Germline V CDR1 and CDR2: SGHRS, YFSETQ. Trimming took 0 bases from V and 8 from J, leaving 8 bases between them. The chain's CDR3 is CASSLAAGGELFF. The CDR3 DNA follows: TGCGCCAGCAGCTTGGCCGCCGGGGGGGAGCTGTTTTTT.

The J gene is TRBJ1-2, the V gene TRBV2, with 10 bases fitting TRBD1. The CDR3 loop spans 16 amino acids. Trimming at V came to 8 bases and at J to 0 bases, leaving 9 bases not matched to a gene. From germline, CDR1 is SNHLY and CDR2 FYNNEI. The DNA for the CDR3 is TGTGCCAGCGGCCCGGGACAGGGGCCCTCTAACTATGGCTACACCTTC. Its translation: CASGPGQGPSNYGYTF.

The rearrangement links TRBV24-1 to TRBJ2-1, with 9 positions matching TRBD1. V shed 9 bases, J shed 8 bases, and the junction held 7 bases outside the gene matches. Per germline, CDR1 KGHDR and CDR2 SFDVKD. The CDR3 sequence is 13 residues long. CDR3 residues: CATSDRGVYEQFF. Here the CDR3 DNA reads TGTGCCACCTCGGACAGGGGCGTCTATGAGCAGTTCTTC.

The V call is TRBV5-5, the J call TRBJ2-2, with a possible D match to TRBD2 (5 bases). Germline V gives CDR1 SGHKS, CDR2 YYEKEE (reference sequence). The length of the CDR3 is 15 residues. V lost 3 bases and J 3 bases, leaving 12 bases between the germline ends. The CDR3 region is CASSWRQVDTGELFF. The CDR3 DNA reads TGTGCCAGCAGCTGGAGGCAGGTTGACACCGGGGAGCTGTTTTTT.

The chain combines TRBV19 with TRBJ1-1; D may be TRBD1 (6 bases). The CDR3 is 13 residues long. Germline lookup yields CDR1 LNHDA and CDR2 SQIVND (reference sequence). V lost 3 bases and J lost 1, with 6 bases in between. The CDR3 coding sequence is TGTGCCAGTAGTATGACAGGGAACACTGAAGCTTTCTTT. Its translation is CASSMTGNTEAFF.

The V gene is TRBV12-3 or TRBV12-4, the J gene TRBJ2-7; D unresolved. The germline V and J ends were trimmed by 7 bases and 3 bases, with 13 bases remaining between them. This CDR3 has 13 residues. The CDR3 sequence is CASNKNGFYEQYF. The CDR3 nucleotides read TGTGCCAGCAACAAAAACGGGTTCTACGAGCAGTACTTC.

CDR3 coding DNA: TGCGCCAGCAGCCAAGATCCCAGCGGGCCGTACAATGAGCAGTTCTTC. Its protein product is CASSQDPSGPYNEQFF. This chain uses TRBV4-1 with TRBJ2-1; maybe TRBD2 (6 bases). The germline V gene has CDR1 MGHRA and CDR2 YSYEKL. This CDR3 spans 16 amino acids. The V end was cut by 0 bases, the J end by 4 bases, with 13 bases between.

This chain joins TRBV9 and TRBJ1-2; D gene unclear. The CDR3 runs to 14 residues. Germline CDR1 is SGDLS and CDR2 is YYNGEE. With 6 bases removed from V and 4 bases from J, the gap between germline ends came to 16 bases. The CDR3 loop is CASTYNRVGYGYTF. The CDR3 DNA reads TGTGCCAGCACCTACAACCGGGTCGGCTATGGCTACACCTTC.

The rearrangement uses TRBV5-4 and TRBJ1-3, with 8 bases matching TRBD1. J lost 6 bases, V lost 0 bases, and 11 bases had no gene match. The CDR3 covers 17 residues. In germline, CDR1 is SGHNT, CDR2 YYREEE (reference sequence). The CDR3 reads CASSLELSDREENTIYF. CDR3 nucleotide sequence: TGTGCCAGCAGCTTGGAGCTTTCGGACAGGGAAGAAAACACCATATATTTT.

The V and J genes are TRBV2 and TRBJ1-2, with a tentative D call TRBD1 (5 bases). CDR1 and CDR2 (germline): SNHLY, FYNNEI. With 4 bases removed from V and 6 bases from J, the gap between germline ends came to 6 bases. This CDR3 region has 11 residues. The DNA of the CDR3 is TGTGCCAGCAGTGTCAGGGATGGCTACACCTTC. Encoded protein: CASSVRDGYTF. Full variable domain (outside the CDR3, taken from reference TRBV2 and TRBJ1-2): EPEVTQTPSHQVTQMGQEVILRCVPISNHLYFYWYRQILGQKVEFLVSFYNNEISEKSEIFDDQFSVERPDGSNFTLKIRSTKLEDSAMYFCASSVRDGYTFGSGTRLTVV.

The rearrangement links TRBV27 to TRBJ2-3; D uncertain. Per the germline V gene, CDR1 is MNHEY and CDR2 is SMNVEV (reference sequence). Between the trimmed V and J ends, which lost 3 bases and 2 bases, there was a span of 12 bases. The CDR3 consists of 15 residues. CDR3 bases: TGTGCCAGCAGTTTGGGCGAGACGTACACAGATACGCAGTATTTT. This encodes CASSLGETYTDTQYF.

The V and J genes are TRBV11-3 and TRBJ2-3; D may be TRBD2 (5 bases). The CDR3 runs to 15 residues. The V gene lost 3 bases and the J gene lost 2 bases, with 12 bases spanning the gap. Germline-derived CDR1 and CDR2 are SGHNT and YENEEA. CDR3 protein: CASSFGLASTDTQYF. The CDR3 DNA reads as TGTGCCAGCAGCTTCGGCCTAGCATCCACAGATACGCAGTATTTT.

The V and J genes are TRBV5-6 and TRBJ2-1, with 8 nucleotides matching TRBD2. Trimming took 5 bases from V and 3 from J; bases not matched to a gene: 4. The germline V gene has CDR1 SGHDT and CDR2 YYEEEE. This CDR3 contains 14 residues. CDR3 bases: TGTGCCAGCAGTTTGAGCGGGAGCTACAATGAGCAGTTCTTC. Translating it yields CASSLSGSYNEQFF.

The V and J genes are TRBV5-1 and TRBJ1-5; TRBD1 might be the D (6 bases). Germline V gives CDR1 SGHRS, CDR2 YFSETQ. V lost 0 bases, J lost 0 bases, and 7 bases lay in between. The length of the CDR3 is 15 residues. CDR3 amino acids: CASSLGDTSNQPQHF. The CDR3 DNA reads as TGCGCCAGCAGCTTGGGGGACACTAGCAATCAGCCCCAGCATTTT.

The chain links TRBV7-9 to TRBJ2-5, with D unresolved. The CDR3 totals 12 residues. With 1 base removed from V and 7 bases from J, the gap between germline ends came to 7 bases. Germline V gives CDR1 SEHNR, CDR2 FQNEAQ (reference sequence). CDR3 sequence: CASSLESGTQYF. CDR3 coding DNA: TGTGCCAGCAGCTTAGAGTCGGGGACCCAGTACTTC.

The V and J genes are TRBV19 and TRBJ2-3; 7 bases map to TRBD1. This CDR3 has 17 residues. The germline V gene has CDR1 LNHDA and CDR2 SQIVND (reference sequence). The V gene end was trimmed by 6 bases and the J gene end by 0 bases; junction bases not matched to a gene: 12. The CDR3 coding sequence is TGTGCCAGTAGCCCTCTCGGGACAGCAATTAGCACAGATACGCAGTATTTT. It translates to CASSPLGTAISTDTQYF.

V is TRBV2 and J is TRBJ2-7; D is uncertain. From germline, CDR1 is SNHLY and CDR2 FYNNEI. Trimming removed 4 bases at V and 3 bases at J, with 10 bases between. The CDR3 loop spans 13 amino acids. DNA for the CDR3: TGTGCCAGCAGTGGCAGGATCTTCTACGAGCAGTACTTC. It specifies CASSGRIFYEQYF.

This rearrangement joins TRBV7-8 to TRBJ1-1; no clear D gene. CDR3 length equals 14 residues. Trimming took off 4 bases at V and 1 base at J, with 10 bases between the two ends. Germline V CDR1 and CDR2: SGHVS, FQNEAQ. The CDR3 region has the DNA TGTGCCAGCAGCTCCCGTTCGGGGAACACTGAAGCTTTCTTT. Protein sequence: CASSSRSGNTEAFF.

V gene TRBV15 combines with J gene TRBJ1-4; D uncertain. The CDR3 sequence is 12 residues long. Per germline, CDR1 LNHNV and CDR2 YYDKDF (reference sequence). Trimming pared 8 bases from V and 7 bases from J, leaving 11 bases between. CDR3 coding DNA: TGTGCCACCGATCTCGGCGGTGAAAAACTGTTTTTT. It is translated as CATDLGGEKLFF.

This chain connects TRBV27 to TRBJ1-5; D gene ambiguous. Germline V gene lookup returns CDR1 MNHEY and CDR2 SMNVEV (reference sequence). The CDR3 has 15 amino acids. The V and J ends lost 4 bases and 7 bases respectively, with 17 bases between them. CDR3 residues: CASSSLGLGGQPQHF. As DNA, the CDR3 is TGTGCCAGCAGTTCTTTGGGCCTTGGAGGCCAGCCCCAGCATTTT.

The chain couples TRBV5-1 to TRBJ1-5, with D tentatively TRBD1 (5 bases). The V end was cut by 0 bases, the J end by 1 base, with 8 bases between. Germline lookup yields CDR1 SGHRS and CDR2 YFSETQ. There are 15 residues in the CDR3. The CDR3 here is CASSLGTQSNQPQHF. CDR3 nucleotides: TGCGCCAGCAGCTTGGGGACACAGAGCAATCAGCCCCAGCATTTT.

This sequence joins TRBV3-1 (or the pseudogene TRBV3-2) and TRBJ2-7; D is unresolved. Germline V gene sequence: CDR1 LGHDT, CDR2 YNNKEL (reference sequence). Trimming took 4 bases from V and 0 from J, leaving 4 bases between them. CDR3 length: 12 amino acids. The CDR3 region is CASSLFSYEQYF. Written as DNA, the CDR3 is TGTGCCAGCAGCCTCTTCTCCTACGAGCAGTACTTC.